The source of this TCR beta chain is a study of T cell responses to AZD1222 COVID-19 vaccine. Whole-study results and caveats: Baseline seropositivity characterized only a handful of AZD1222 recipients. Two AZD1222 doses significantly raised spike-specific TCR breadth and depth over controls. White British people made up most donors, females outnumbered males, and clonal diversity was possibly underestimated.

Method: immunoSEQ multiplex PCR; TCRdb's copy keeps in-frame clones and lacks some. The table shows 150,000 to 200,000 clones, with 70% to 90% occurring only once. Germline lookup yields CDR1 SGHRS and CDR2 YFSETQ. CDR3 length equals 15 residues. V lost 4 bases, J lost 3 bases, and 5 bases stayed unmatched. In the case of this clone: Its antigen is unidentified.

This clonotype was sampled from an adult in good health. The source material was peripheral blood, sampled on day 0 of AZD1222 vaccination. This chain connects TRBV5-1 to TRBJ1-2, with 11 positions matching TRBD1. This CDR3 reads CASSRRTGGDYGYTF. Here the CDR3 DNA reads TGCGCCAGCAGCAGAAGGACAGGGGGCGACTATGGCTACACCTTC. The complete variable domain, with remaining parts taken from reference TRBV5-1 and TRBJ1-2, reads KAGVTQTPRYLIKTRGQQVTLSCSPISGHRSVSWYQQTPGQGLQFLFEYFSETQRNKGNFPGRFSGRQFSNSRSEMNVSTLELGDSALYLCASSRRTGGDYGYTFGSGTRLTVV.